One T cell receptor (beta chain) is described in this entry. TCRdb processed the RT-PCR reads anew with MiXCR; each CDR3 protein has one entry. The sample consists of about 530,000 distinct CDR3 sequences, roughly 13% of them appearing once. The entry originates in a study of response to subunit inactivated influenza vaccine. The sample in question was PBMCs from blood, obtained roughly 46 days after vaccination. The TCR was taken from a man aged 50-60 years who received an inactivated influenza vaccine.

Here the CDR3 DNA reads TGCAGCGTCTCAGTTAGCTCCTACAATGAGCAGTTCTTC. The encoded protein is CSVSVSSYNEQFF. The chain is built from TRBV29-1 and TRBJ2-1; D uncertain. Germline V gives CDR1 SQVTM, CDR2 ANQGSEA. The germline V and J ends were trimmed by 6 bases and 0 bases, with 9 bases remaining between them. The CDR3 sequence is 13 residues long.